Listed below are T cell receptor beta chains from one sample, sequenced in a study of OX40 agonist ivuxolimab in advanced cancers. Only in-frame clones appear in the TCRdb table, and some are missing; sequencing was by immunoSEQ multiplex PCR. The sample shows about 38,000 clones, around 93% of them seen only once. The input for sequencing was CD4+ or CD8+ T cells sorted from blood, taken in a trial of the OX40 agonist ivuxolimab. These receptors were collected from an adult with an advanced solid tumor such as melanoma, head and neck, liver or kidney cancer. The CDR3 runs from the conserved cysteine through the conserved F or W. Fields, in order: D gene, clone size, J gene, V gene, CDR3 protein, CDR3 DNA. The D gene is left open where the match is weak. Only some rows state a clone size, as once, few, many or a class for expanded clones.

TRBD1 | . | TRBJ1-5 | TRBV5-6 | CASSLGGGRQPQHF | TGTGCCAGCAGCTTGGGAGGGGGCAGGCAGCCTCAGCATTTT
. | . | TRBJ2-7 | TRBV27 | CASSLISGAAGVQYF | TGTGCCAGCAGTTTGATCTCGGGGGCGGCTGGGGTGCAGTACTTC
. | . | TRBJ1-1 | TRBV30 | CAWSWGLNTEAFF | TGTGCCTGGAGTTGGGGCTTGAACACTGAAGCTTTCTTT
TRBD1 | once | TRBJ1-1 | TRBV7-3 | CASSLGTGGGWTEAFF | TGTGCCAGCAGCTTAGGGACAGGGGGCGGTTGGACTGAAGCTTTCTTT
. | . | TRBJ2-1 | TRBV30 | CAWSVSAGINNEQFF | TGTGCCTGGAGTGTATCCGCGGGGATAAACAATGAGCAGTTCTTC
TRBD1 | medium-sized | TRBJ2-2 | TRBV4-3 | CASSQTVIRGQGVVTGELFF | TGCGCCAGCAGCCAAACTGTGATACGGGGACAGGGGGTCGTCACCGGGGAGCTGTTTTTT
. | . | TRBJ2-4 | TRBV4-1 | CASSPGNIQYF | TGCGCCAGCAGCCCTGGAAACATTCAGTACTTC
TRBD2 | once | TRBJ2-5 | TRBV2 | CASSAGVGGETQYF | TGTGCCAGCAGTGCCGGCGTGGGGGGGGAGACCCAGTACTTC
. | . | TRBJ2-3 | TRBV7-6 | CASSSIGGTDTQYF | TGTGCCAGCAGCTCCATAGGTGGCACAGATACGCAGTATTTT
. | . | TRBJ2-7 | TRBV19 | CASSIQEGRYEQYF | TGTGCCAGTAGTATACAGGAGGGCCGCTACGAGCAGTACTTC
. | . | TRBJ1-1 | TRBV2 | CASSRQWNTEAFF | TGTGCCAGCAGTCGACAGTGGAACACTGAAGCTTTCTTT